These T cell receptor beta chains were read from a single sample in a study of blood T cell repertoires in COVID-19. The protocol was immunoSEQ multiplex PCR, while the TCRdb copy is restricted to in-frame clones and leaves out a portion. The table shows about 170,000 clones, with about 89% occurring only once. Specimen: peripheral blood. The origin of the receptors is a man aged 65 to 79 with acute or convalescent COVID-19. Each CDR3 is given with its conserved first and last residue. D genes are given only for firm matches. Only some rows state a clone size, as once, few, many or a class for expanded clones.

j_call,v_call,clone_size,d_call,cdr3_nt,cdr3_aa
TRBJ2-1,TRBV7-9,NA,NA,TGTGCCAGCAGCTTCGGATGGCGGGGTACGAATGAGCAGTTCTTC,CASSFGWRGTNEQFF
TRBJ1-5,TRBV12-3/TRBV12-4,NA,TRBD1,TGTGCCAGCACCATTGACAGGGGTCGGCCCCAGCATTTT,CASTIDRGRPQHF
TRBJ1-2,TRBV27,NA,TRBD1,TGTGCCAGCAGTTTTCAGGGGGGCTATGGCTACACCTTC,CASSFQGGYGYTF
TRBJ2-7,TRBV6-4,once,TRBD1,TGTGCCAAAAAGGGGGGACAGGGGATCTACGAGCAGTACTTC,CAKKGGQGIYEQYF
TRBJ2-6,TRBV28,NA,NA,TGTGCCAGCAGTCGGGGGTCTGGGGCCAACGTCCTGACTTTC,CASSRGSGANVLTF
TRBJ1-1,TRBV30,NA,NA,TGTGCCGGTATCCCGGGACAGAACACTGAAGCTTTCTTT,CAGIPGQNTEAFF
TRBJ1-1,TRBV2,once,NA,TGTGCCAGCCGGTTTGAGACTGAAGCTTTCTTT,CASRFETEAFF
TRBJ2-3,TRBV6-6,NA,NA,TGTGCCAGCAGTGCTGGCGGTAAGGGCACAGATACGCAGTATTTT,CASSAGGKGTDTQYF
TRBJ2-3,TRBV4-3,NA,TRBD2,TGCGCCAGCAGCCTAAAAGCGGGGGATACGCAGTATTTT,CASSLKAGDTQYF
TRBJ2-3,TRBV1,NA,NA,TGCACCAGCACCCATAGACCCGCGGAAGGTTCTAGCACAGATACGCAGTATTTT,CTSTHRPAEGSSTDTQYF
TRBJ2-1,TRBV24-1,NA,TRBD1,TGTGCCACCAGTGATCCCGGGACAGGGGGCGATGAGCAGTTCTTC,CATSDPGTGGDEQFF
TRBJ2-5,TRBV7-6,NA,TRBD2,TGTGCCAGCAGCCTCTCGGGCGGGACTAGCGGTCAAGAGACCCAGTACTTC,CASSLSGGTSGQETQYF
TRBJ2-7,TRBV5-4,NA,NA,TGTGCCAGCAGCCGGCGGGTAGCGAGGGGGTCCGAGCAGTACTTC,CASSRRVARGSEQYF
TRBJ2-5,TRBV6-2/TRBV6-3,few,NA,TGTGCCAGCAGTTACCTCGACAGAGAAGAGACCCAGTACTTC,CASSYLDREETQYF
TRBJ1-1,TRBV5-1,once,NA,TGCGCCAGCAGCTTGGCCAACCAGGGGAACACTGAAGCTTTCTTT,CASSLANQGNTEAFF
TRBJ1-5,TRBV18,NA,NA,TGTGCCAGCTCACCATCCAATAGCAATCAGCCCCAGCATTTT,CASSPSNSNQPQHF
TRBJ1-6,TRBV2,NA,NA,TGTGCCAGCAGCCTTAATTCACCCCTCCACTTT,CASSLNSPLHF
TRBJ2-2,TRBV9,NA,TRBD1,TGTGCCAGCAGCGTAGTAGACAGGGGAAACACCGGGGAGCTGTTTTTT,CASSVVDRGNTGELFF
TRBJ2-5,TRBV7-6,NA,NA,TGTGCCAGCAGCTTTGGTGTGGGAGTGTTCCAAGAGACCCAGTACTTC,CASSFGVGVFQETQYF
TRBJ1-1,TRBV20-1,NA,TRBD1,TGCAGTTCAGGGGGGAACACTGAAGCTTTCTTT,CSSGGNTEAFF
TRBJ1-1,TRBV12-3/TRBV12-4,few,NA,TGTGCCAGCAGGCCCCGGAGCACTGAAGCTTTCTTT,CASRPRSTEAFF
TRBJ2-3,TRBV10-1,NA,TRBD1,TGCGCCAGCAGTTCACAGGGGGCAGATACGCAGTATTTT,CASSSQGADTQYF
TRBJ1-2,TRBV28,NA,TRBD1,TGTGCCATACAGGGGGAGGGCTACACCTTC,CAIQGEGYTF
TRBJ1-3,TRBV18,NA,NA,TGTGCCAGCTCAATAGACTCTGGAAACACCATATATTTT,CASSIDSGNTIYF
TRBJ2-7,TRBV11-2,NA,TRBD2,TGTGCCAGCAGCGGAATTGGGCTAGCGGGGGGGAAAACCTACGAGCAGTACTTC,CASSGIGLAGGKTYEQYF
TRBJ2-5,TRBV6-5,NA,NA,TGTGCCAGCAGTTTTGCATTAGTTCAAGAGACCCAGTACTTC,CASSFALVQETQYF
TRBJ1-2,TRBV11-2,NA,NA,TGTGCCAGCAGCTGGGGGCGGGATGGCTACACCTTC,CASSWGRDGYTF
TRBJ2-5,TRBV10-2,NA,NA,TGCGCCAGCAGTGGGGCACAGACCCAGTACTTC,CASSGAQTQYF
TRBJ2-5,TRBV7-2,few,TRBD2,TGTGCCAGCACCGCAAACTGGACTAGGTTGGAGACCCAGTACTTC,CASTANWTRLETQYF
TRBJ1-1,TRBV18,NA,NA,TGTGCCACCTATCCCCGGTCAATCACTGAAGCTTTCTTT,CATYPRSITEAFF
TRBJ2-3,TRBV6-1,few,TRBD2,TGTGCCAGCAGTGAACTAGCGGGAGTCACAGATACGCAGTATTTT,CASSELAGVTDTQYF
TRBJ2-5,TRBV6-5,NA,NA,TGTGCCAGCAGTCCCTCGGGTGCAGGGATAGAGACCCAGTACTTC,CASSPSGAGIETQYF
TRBJ2-7,TRBV18,NA,TRBD1,TGTGCCAGCTCCCGACAGGGGGCGGGGGAGCAGTACTTC,CASSRQGAGEQYF
TRBJ2-5,TRBV6-2/TRBV6-3,NA,TRBD1,TGTGCCAGCAGCCTCCGGGACAGGGATGCCCAGTACTTC,CASSLRDRDAQYF
TRBJ1-4,TRBV27,NA,NA,TGTGCCAGCAGCGGAGCTGCAACTAATGAAAAACTGTTTTTT,CASSGAATNEKLFF
TRBJ1-4,TRBV7-6,NA,NA,TGTGCCAGCAGCTCAAGTCCCCGCGGGGGCGTTAATGAAAAACTGTTTTTT,CASSSSPRGGVNEKLFF
TRBJ2-1,TRBV29-1,NA,TRBD2,TGCAGCGTGACAGCTAGCGGGAGGGGAGATGAGCAGTTCTTC,CSVTASGRGDEQFF
TRBJ2-5,TRBV7-2,NA,NA,TGTGCCAGCAGCTTACTCCGGGGGTTGGGAGAGACCCAGTACTTC,CASSLLRGLGETQYF
TRBJ2-5,TRBV9,NA,NA,TGTGCCAGCAGCGTTGGGATACCGGGAGAGTGGGAGACCCAGTACTTC,CASSVGIPGEWETQYF
TRBJ2-1,TRBV6-2/TRBV6-3,NA,NA,TGTGCCAGCAGTTACCCCCCCCGGGTGCAGTTCTTC,CASSYPPRVQFF
TRBJ1-1,TRBV28,NA,TRBD1,TGTGCCAGCAGTTTAGAACCGGGACAGGGATCAAACACTGAAGCTTTCTTT,CASSLEPGQGSNTEAFF
TRBJ2-1,TRBV10-3,NA,NA,TGTGCCATCAGTGAGAGGTCAAGCGGTACAAACGATGAGCAGTTCTTC,CAISERSSGTNDEQFF
TRBJ2-3,TRBV28,once,TRBD1,TGTGCCAGCAGTTCCCTGGACAGGGCCCTAAGCACAGATACGCAGTATTTT,CASSSLDRALSTDTQYF
TRBJ2-1,TRBV11-3,NA,NA,TGTGCCAGCAGCTTAGGAAGTTCGGGGGGCGAACATGAGCAGTTCTTC,CASSLGSSGGEHEQFF
TRBJ2-7,TRBV5-1,NA,NA,TGCGCCAGCAGCTTGGGGAGTAACTCCTACGAGCAGTACTTC,CASSLGSNSYEQYF